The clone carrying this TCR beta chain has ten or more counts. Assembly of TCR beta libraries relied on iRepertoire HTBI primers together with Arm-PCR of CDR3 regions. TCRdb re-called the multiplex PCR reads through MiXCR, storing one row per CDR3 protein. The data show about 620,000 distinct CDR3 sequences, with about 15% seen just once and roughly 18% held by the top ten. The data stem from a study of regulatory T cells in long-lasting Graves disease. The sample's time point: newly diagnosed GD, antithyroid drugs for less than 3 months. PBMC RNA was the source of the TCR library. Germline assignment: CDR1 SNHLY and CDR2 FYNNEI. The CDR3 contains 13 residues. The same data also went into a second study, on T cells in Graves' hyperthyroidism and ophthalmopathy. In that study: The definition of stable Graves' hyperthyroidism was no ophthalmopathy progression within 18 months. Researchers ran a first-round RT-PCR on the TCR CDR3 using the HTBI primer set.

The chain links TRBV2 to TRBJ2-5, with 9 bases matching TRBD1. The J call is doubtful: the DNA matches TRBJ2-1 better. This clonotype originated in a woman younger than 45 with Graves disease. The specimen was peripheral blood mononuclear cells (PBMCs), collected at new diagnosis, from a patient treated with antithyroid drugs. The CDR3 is CASSSGTGFEQFF. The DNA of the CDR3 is TGTGCCAGCAGCTCCGGGACAGGGTTTGAGCAGTTCTTC.